This TCR beta chain emerged from a study of blood T cell repertoires in COVID-19. In the study overall: COVID-19 samples collected from the United States, Italy and Spain covered acute and convalescent phases. Sources were T cells, B-cell-depleted T cells, or PBMCs; the material itself was cDNA or gDNA.

Under the authors' procedure: It was from reference gene primer amplification that nucleated cell counts were estimated. Libraries were prepared by immunoSEQ multiplex PCR; TCRdb keeps only in-frame clonotypes and omits some of them. V, J and clone size are those of that table, while D and trimming were read from the DNA. The sample shows under 250,000 clones, around three quarters of them seen only once. CDR1 is SGHDT, CDR2 YYEEEE, per germline. Trimming took off 0 bases at V and 3 bases at J, with 5 bases between the two ends. CDR3 size: 13 residues. The chain uses TRBV5-6 and TRBJ2-3; D gene ambiguous. Material for sequencing was peripheral blood. This clonotype was sampled from an older woman with acute or convalescent COVID-19. CDR3 DNA sequence: TGTGCCAGCAGCTTGGGTTTAACAGATACGCAGTATTTT. Translated, it gives CASSLGLTDTQYF.